A single sample is the source of the 5 T cell receptor beta chains below, sequenced in a study of blood T cell repertoires in COVID-19. Produced via immunoSEQ multiplex PCR; TCRdb's table is partial and in-frame only. The repertoire holds roughly 150,000 clones, with around 89% as singletons. The sample consisted of peripheral blood. The source is a man aged 55 to 70 with acute or convalescent COVID-19.

This chain links TRBV9 with TRBJ2-2, with 7 bases fitting TRBD1. The CDR3 sequence is 15 residues long. CDR1 is SGDLS and CDR2 is YYNGEE in the germline V gene. The trim removed 3 bases at V and 3 bases at J, leaving 5 bases unmatched. This CDR3 reads CASSDGTAYTGELFF. CDR3 sequence (DNA): TGTGCCAGCAGCGACGGGACAGCATACACCGGGGAGCTGTTTTTT.

CDR3 amino acids: CASSKPTYEKLFF. In DNA, the CDR3 is TGTGCCAGTAGTAAACCTACTTATGAAAAACTGTTTTTT. The V and J genes are TRBV19 and TRBJ1-4; D not resolved. The CDR3 runs 13 residues. Germline assignment: CDR1 LNHDA and CDR2 SQIVND (reference sequence). Deletions cut 4 bases from V and 6 bases from J, with 9 bases between.

V gene TRBV4-1 combines with J gene TRBJ1-4; 9 nucleotides align to TRBD1. V was pared by 10 bases and J by 9 bases, with 3 bases of the junction left unmatched. Per the germline V gene, CDR1 is MGHRA and CDR2 is YSYEKL. CDR3 length: 11 residues. The CDR3: CAKGQGKKLFF. The CDR3 DNA sequence: TGCGCCAAGGGACAGGGAAAAAAACTGTTTTTT.

V and J are TRBV2 and TRBJ2-6, with 7 bases identical to TRBD1. This CDR3 contains 15 residues. V shed 5 bases, J shed 4 bases, and the junction held 5 bases outside the gene matches. Germline CDR1 reads SNHLY; CDR2 reads FYNNEI. The CDR3 sequence is CASSLTGAGANVLTF. The CDR3 DNA is TGTGCCAGCAGTTTAACAGGGGCCGGGGCCAACGTCCTGACTTTC. Full variable domain (outside the CDR3, taken from reference TRBV2 and TRBJ2-6): EPEVTQTPSHQVTQMGQEVILRCVPISNHLYFYWYRQILGQKVEFLVSFYNNEISEKSEIFDDQFSVERPDGSNFTLKIRSTKLEDSAMYFCASSLTGAGANVLTFGAGSRLTVL.

The CDR3 region has the DNA TGTGCCAGCAGCCAAACAGCTCTTAGACAGGGAACGAGCAATCAGCCCCAGCATTTT. This codes for CASSQTALRQGTSNQPQHF. V and J are TRBV3-1 (or the pseudogene TRBV3-2) and TRBJ1-5; 7 bases map to TRBD1. The CDR3 runs to 19 residues. The germline CDR1 and CDR2 sequences are LGHDT and YNNKEL (reference sequence). V lost 2 bases and J lost 1; bases outside the gene matches: 14.